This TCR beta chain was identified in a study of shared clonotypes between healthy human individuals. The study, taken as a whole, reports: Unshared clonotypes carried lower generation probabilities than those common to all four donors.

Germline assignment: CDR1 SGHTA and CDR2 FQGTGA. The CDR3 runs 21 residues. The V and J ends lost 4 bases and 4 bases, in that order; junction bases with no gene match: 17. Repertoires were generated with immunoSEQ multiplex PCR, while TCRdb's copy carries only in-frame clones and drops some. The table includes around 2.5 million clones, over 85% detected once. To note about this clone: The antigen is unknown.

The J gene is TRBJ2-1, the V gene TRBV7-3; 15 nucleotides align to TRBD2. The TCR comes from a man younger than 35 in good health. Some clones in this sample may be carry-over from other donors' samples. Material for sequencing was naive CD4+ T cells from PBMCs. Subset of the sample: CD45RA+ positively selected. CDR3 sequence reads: CASSSITGTSGRQKNYNEQFF. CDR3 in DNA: TGTGCCAGCAGCTCGATTACCGGGACTAGCGGGAGGCAAAAGAATTACAATGAGCAGTTCTTC.